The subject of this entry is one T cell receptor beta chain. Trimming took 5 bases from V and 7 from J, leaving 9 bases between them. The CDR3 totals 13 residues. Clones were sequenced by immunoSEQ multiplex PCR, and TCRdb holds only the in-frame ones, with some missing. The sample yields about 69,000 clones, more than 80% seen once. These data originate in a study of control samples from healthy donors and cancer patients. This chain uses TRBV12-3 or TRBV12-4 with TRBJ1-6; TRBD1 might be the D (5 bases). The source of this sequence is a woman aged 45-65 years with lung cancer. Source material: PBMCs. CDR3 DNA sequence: TGTGCCAGCAGTGGGACGCAGAATTCACCCCTCCACTTT. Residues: CASSGTQNSPLHF.